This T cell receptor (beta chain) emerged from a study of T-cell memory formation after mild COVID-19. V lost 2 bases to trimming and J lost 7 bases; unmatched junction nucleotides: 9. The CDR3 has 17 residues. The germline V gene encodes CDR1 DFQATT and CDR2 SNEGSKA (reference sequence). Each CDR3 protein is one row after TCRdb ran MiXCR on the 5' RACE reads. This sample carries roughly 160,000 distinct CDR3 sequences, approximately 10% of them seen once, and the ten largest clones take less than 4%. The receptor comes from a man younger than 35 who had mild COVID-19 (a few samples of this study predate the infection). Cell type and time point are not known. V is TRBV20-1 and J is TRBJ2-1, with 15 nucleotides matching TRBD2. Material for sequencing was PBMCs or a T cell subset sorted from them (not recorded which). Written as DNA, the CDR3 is TGCAGTGCTAGACGACCCGGACTAGCGGGGGGGCCTAATGAGCAGTTCTTC. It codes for CSARRPGLAGGPNEQFF.